This T cell receptor beta chain derives from a study of blood T cell repertoires in COVID-19. All enrollees were roughly 18 to 100 years old and from about 24 US areas. This CDR3 is 12 amino acids long. Per germline, CDR1 SGHRS and CDR2 YFSETQ. V lost 4 bases and J lost 11; bases outside the gene matches: 7. Clones were read by immunoSEQ multiplex PCR, and TCRdb kept only the in-frame ones, dropping some. The sample records 220,000 or so clones, around 88% being singletons. The source of this sequence is a woman in her fifties or sixties with acute COVID-19. This chain links TRBV5-1 with TRBJ2-7; 9 bases agree with TRBD1. The sample comprised PBMCs or T cells enriched from blood (not recorded which). The CDR3 DNA follows: TGCGCCAGCAGCCCCAACCGGGACAGGGAGTACTTC. Translation gives CASSPNRDREYF.